A single sample is the source of the 10 T cell receptor beta chains below, sequenced in a study of blood T cell repertoires in COVID-19. The data were produced by immunoSEQ multiplex PCR, yet TCRdb's version contains in-frame clones alone and is incomplete. The sample has roughly 100,000 clones; 87% are singletons. Sequencing used peripheral blood. These receptor sequences come from a man aged 45 to 65 in a cohort sampled during active COVID-19.

This clone showed up just a few times. The J gene is TRBJ1-5, the V gene TRBV5-6; D is ambiguous. Deletions cut 2 bases from V and 7 bases from J, with 10 bases between. The germline V gene encodes CDR1 SGHDT and CDR2 YYEEEE. The CDR3 consists of 13 residues. DNA for the CDR3: TGTGCCAGCAGCTTCGATAGGAGGCAGCCCCAGCATTTT. Its protein is CASSFDRRQPQHF.

The chain uses TRBV2 and TRBJ2-2; TRBD1 agrees at 8 bases. CDR3 size: 15 residues. The germline gives CDR1 SNHLY, CDR2 FYNNEI. V lost 3 bases, J lost 8 bases, and 8 bases stayed unmatched. The CDR3 reads CASSDARGRLGELFF. The DNA of the CDR3 is TGTGCCAGCAGTGACGCCAGGGGGCGCCTTGGGGAGCTGTTTTTT.

This chain uses TRBV5-1 with TRBJ2-5; D is uncertain. The length of the CDR3 is 17 residues. Per germline, CDR1 SGHRS and CDR2 YFSETQ. The germline V and J ends were trimmed by 0 bases and 5 bases, with 20 bases remaining between them. CDR3 bases: TGCGCCAGCAGCTTGGTAGGCAGGATCGCCCAAAGGGAGACCCAGTACTTC. Translated, it gives CASSLVGRIAQRETQYF.

V and J are TRBV2 and TRBJ1-5; D perhaps matches TRBD1 (5 bases). Per the germline V gene, CDR1 is SNHLY and CDR2 is FYNNEI. The CDR3 contains 14 residues. V lost 6 bases, J lost 10 bases, and 19 bases lay in between. The DNA of the CDR3 is TGTGCCAGCAGCAGCCGACGGGGGGAGGATCCCCAGCATTTT. It codes for CASSSRRGEDPQHF.

The V call is TRBV7-2, the J call TRBJ1-1, with unresolved D. This CDR3 is 12 amino acids long. Trimming removed 3 bases from V and 5 bases from J, with 7 bases in between. CDR1 is SGHTA, CDR2 FQGNSA, per germline. The CDR3 DNA is TGTGCCAGCAGCTTCGGTCGGACTGAAGCTTTCTTT. This encodes CASSFGRTEAFF.

The rearrangement links TRBV6-5 to TRBJ2-2; the D is unclear. The CDR3 is 13 residues long. Trimming took 7 bases from V and 5 from J, leaving 11 bases between them. Germline loops: CDR1 MNHEY, CDR2 SVGAGI. The CDR3 sequence is CASTDPGTGELFF. CDR3 DNA sequence: TGTGCCAGCACCGACCCAGGAACCGGGGAGCTGTTTTTT.

The rearrangement links TRBV19 to TRBJ1-5; TRBD1 is a possible D gene (6 bases). The CDR3 length is 16 residues. Trimming stripped 5 bases from V and 2 bases from J, with 16 bases between. CDR1 and CDR2 from the germline V gene are LNHDA and SQIVND (reference sequence). In nucleotides, the CDR3 is TGTGCCAGTAGTGGACTCAGGGGTAGGGGCAATCAGCCCCAGCATTTT. This sequence encodes CASSGLRGRGNQPQHF.

The genes are TRBV19 and TRBJ1-6; maybe TRBD1 (5 bases). The CDR3 runs to 14 residues. Per germline, CDR1 LNHDA and CDR2 SQIVND (reference sequence). The V end was cut by 11 bases, the J end by 9 bases, with 20 bases between. The CDR3 region is CAPPTGARGSPLHF. The CDR3, as DNA: TGTGCCCCTCCAACTGGGGCGAGAGGTTCACCCCTCCACTTT.

In this sample, this clone turned up a few times. The CDR3 is CAISRDRGTEAFF. CDR3 bases: TGTGCCATCAGCCGGGACAGGGGAACTGAAGCTTTCTTT. The chain is built from TRBV10-3 and TRBJ1-1; TRBD1 matches 10 bases. The CDR3 totals 13 residues. CDR1 and CDR2 from the germline V gene are ENHRY and SYGVKD. V shed 6 bases and J 5 bases; nucleotides not matched to a gene: 3.

This chain links TRBV3-1 (or the pseudogene TRBV3-2) with TRBJ1-1, with TRBD1 matching over 7 bases. The CDR3 sequence is 15 residues long. Trimming removed 0 bases from V and 4 bases from J; junction bases left unmatched: 5. Germline CDR1 LGHDT, CDR2 YNNKEL (reference sequence). In nucleotides, the CDR3 is TGTGCCAGCAGCCAAGACCTAGGGGGCAGCACTGAAGCTTTCTTT. This codes for CASSQDLGGSTEAFF.